This entry is about one T cell receptor (beta chain). The target of this receptor is not known. Base qualities are missing; no much larger clone stands one base away. The germline V gene gives CDR1 as MNHEY and CDR2 as SVGEGT. Deletion took 7 bases off V and 4 bases off J, with a span of 7 bases between the germline ends. From the cysteine up to the phenylalanine, the CDR3 has a length of 11 residues. The sequence is cut down to CDR3 DNA, 33 bases in frame from base 1. The sample originates from a study of human T cells and chemical hapten exposure (dated by TCRdb to the early 2020s). As for the study more broadly: For sensitization, 2% DPC in acetone was applied to a roughly 2 cm by roughly 2 cm area of upper inner arm skin. Blood was sampled from patients pre-sensitization (week 0) and at 2, 6 and about 24 weeks after DPC sensitization. Peripheral blood TCR repertoire changes were tracked in vivo in alopecia patients during primary and secondary sensitization to the hapten diphenylcyclopropenone (DPC). Weekly therapeutic DPC doses were additionally applied to the scalp of patients throughout the roughly 23-week study period. Libraries were pooled for sequencing, and variation in per-sample TCR yields was attributed mainly to small differences in library volumes within the pool. Alopecia areata with under or over 50% scalp involvement, alopecia totalis and alopecia universalis were represented in the patient cohort, which was mostly female. Patch tests used Finn chambers with 0.01% DPC on the upper back, scored after 6 days by International Contact Dermatitis Research Group standards. For TCR sequencing, blood came from 25 to 35 alopecia patients at anywhere from one to four time points (pre-sensitization, 2, 6 and 24 weeks). Study-level results and caveats: No change with DPC sensitization was found in the number of TCRs above 1 in 1000 frequency, and no evidence of global repertoire structure alterations was found. All patients had alopecia, a presumed autoimmune disease, so their immune response might differ from that of healthy individuals. Compared with pre-sensitization or healthy control sets, expanded TCRs formed significantly more large CDR3 similarity clusters, which is consistent with antigen-driven responses. Repeated subsampling changed both the strength of the expansion versus patch-test correlation and the threshold at which the correlation became significant. Patch test score was positively correlated with the number of PT1 expanded TCRs, with significance at thresholds 8, 16 and 32 but not at 4.

The time point label, as the study defines it: patch test 3, about 24 weeks after DPC sensitization. The treatment or condition label on this specimen signifies: therapeutic diphenylcyclopropenone sensitization with weekly scalp DPC. At each patch-test visit, blood was drawn before the patch test was applied. Patients were eligible if aged 18 to 70, diagnosed with alopecia and judged suitable for DPC therapy, and pregnant patients were excluded. Total RNA was extracted from unfractionated whole blood that had been collected in Tempus Blood RNA tubes. Libraries were made using RACE. The instrument was a NextSeq 500. Library preparation attached unique molecular identifiers to individual cDNA molecules for quantitative, reproducible TCR counting. For every blood RNA sample, sequencing covered both the TCR alpha and TCR beta chains. The authors' analysis ran thus. Samples had a median of 95,638 TCRs, with a range from about 23,224 to 750,000. The Decombinator software suite was used to annotate the V, J and CDR3 of the TCR reads. Every sample was subsampled to the same number of TCRs (28,000) for the PS versus PT1 abundance plots. Expanded TCRs were defined as absent before sensitization and observed at least eight times at the 2-week time point. The raw public reads went through TCRdb reprocessing: fastp at Q25, MiXCR clone calling, in-frame beta chains kept. Rows with a matching CDR3 protein are joined into one entry that keeps the most common DNA and genes. Clone size and V and J calls follow TCRdb, not the original study. The sample contains about 64,000 distinct CDR3 sequences, approximately 11% of them found a single time. The top ten clones comprise roughly 2.3% of the sample.

Source: whole blood, taken in connection with sensitization to the hapten diphenylcyclopropenone (DPC). Rearrangement joined TRBV6-2 or TRBV6-3 to TRBJ1-1; TRBD1 is a weak D gene call, 6 bases matching. This TCR came from a woman under 40 with alopecia areata. Some clones in this sample may be carry-over from other donors' samples. The CDR3 loop reads CASKGGTEAFF. Here is the DNA: TGTGCCAGCAAAGGGGGCACTGAAGCTTTCTTT.